This T cell receptor beta chain comes out of a study of T cell responses to AZD1222 COVID-19 vaccine. General study points: Among the donors, most were white British and more were female, and clonal diversity was possibly underestimated. The reported proportion of spike-specific TCRs targeting unmutated variant regions was nearly half. None of the repertoires were sampled until the peak T cell response had passed.

Clones were sequenced by immunoSEQ multiplex PCR, and TCRdb holds only the in-frame ones, with some missing. The sample contains tens of thousands of clones, 80% to 90% of which appear only once. V was clipped by 0 bases and J by 4 bases, with 13 bases between them. The CDR3 spans 15 residues. Germline CDR1 SGHNT, CDR2 YYREEE (reference sequence). As concerns this clone: Its antigen remains unidentified.

The chain carries TRBV5-4 and TRBJ1-2; no firm D call. Source: peripheral blood, taken 28 days after the second AZD1222 dose. The receptor comes from an adult who received the AZD1222 COVID-19 vaccine. CDR3 region: CASSLGLAGSYGYTF. In DNA form, the CDR3 reads TGTGCCAGCAGCTTGGGGTTAGCAGGCTCCTATGGCTACACCTTC.